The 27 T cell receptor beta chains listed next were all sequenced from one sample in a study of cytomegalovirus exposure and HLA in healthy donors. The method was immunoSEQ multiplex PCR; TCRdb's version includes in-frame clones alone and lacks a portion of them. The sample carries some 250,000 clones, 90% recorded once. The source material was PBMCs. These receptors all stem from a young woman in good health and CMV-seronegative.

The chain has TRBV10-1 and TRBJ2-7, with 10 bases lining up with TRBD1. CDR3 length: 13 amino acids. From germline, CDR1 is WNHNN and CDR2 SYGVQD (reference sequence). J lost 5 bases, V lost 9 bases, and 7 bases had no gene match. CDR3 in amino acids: CARRQGARNEQYV. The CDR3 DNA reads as TGCGCCAGACGACAGGGGGCGCGTAACGAGCAGTACGTC.

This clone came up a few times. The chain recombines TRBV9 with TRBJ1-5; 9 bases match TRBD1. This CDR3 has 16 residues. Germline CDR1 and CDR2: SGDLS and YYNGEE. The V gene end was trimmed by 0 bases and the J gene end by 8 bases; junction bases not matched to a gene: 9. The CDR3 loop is CASSVVSTGGREPQHF. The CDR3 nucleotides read TGTGCCAGCAGCGTAGTATCCACAGGGGGCAGGGAGCCCCAGCATTTT. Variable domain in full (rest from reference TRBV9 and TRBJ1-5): DSGVTQTPKHLITATGQRVTLRCSPRSGDLSVYWYQQSLDQGLQFLIQYYNGEERAKGNILERFSAQQFPDLHSELNLSSLELGDSALYFCASSVVSTGGREPQHFGDGTRLSIL.

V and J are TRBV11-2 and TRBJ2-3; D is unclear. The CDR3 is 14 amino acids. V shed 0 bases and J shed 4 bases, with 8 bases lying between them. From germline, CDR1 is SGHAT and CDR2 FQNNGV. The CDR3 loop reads CASSLEPEPDTQYF. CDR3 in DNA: TGTGCCAGCAGCTTAGAGCCAGAACCAGATACGCAGTATTTT.

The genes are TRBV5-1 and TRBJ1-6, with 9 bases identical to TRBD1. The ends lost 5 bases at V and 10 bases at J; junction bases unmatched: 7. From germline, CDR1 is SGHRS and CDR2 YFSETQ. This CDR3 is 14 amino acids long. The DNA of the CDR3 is TGCGCCAGCAGGGCAGGGACAGGGTCGTCACCCCTCCACTTT. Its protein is CASRAGTGSSPLHF.

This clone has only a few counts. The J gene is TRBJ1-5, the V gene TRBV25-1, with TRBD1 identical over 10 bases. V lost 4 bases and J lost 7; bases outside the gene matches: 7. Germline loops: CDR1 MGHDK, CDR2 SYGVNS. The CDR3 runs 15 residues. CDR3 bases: TGTGCCAGCAGTGGACAGGGGGCTTATTACCAGCCCCAGCATTTT. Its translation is CASSGQGAYYQPQHF. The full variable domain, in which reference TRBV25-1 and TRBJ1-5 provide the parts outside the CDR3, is EADIYQTPRYLVIGTGKKITLECSQTMGHDKMYWYQQDPGMELHLIHYSYGVNSTEKGDLSSESTVSRIRTEHFPLTLESARPSHTSQYLCASSGQGAYYQPQHFGDGTRLSIL.

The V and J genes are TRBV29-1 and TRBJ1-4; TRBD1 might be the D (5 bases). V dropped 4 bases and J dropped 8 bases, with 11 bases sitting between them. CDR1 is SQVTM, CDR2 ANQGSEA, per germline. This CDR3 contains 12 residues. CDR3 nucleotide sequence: TGCAGCGTTGTAGGGGTAGGAGAAAAACTGTTTTTT. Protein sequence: CSVVGVGEKLFF.

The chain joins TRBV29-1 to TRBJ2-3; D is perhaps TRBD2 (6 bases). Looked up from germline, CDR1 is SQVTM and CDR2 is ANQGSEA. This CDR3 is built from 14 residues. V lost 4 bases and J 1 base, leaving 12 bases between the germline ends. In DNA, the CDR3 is TGCAGCGTTGCTGGGGGGTTGGGCACAGATACGCAGTATTTT. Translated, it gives CSVAGGLGTDTQYF.

CDR3 residues: CASSRQSIGYTF. The CDR3 DNA reads as TGTGCCAGCAGCCGACAGAGTATCGGCTACACCTTC. The chain links TRBV6-5 to TRBJ1-2, with a weak D call TRBD1 (5 bases). CDR3 length: 12 residues. V was shortened by 6 bases and J by 8 bases, with 13 bases between the two germline ends. Per the germline V gene, CDR1 is MNHEY and CDR2 is SVGAGI.

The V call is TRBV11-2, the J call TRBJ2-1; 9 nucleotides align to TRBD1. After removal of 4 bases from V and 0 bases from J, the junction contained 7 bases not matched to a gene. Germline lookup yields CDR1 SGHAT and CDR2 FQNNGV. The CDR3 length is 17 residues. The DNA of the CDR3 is TGTGCCAGCAGCTCTACAGGGGGCAAGAGCTCCTACAATGAGCAGTTCTTC. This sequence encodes CASSSTGGKSSYNEQFF.

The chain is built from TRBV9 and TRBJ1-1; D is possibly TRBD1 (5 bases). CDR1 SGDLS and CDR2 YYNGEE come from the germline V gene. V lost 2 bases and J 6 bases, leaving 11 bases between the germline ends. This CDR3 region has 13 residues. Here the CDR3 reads CASSVQGSAEAFF. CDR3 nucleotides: TGTGCCAGCAGCGTCCAGGGTTCTGCTGAAGCTTTCTTT.

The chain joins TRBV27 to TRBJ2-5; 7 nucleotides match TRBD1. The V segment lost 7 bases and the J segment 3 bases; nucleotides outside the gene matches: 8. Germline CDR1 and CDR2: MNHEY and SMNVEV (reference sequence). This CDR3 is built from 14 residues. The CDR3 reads CASTHTGTEETQYF. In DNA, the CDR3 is TGTGCCAGCACCCACACAGGGACAGAAGAGACCCAGTACTTC.

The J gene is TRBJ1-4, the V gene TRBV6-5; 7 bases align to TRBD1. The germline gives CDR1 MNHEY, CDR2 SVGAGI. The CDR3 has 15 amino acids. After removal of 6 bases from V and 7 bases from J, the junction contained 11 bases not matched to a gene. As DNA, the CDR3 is TGTGCCAGCAGCATAAACAGGGGTTCGGTTGAAAAACTGTTTTTT. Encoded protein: CASSINRGSVEKLFF.

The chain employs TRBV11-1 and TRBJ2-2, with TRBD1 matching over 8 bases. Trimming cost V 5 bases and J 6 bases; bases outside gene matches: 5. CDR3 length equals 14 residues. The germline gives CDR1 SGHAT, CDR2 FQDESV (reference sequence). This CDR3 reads CASSHDRGAGELFF. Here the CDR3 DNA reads TGTGCCAGCAGCCACGACAGGGGCGCCGGGGAGCTGTTTTTT. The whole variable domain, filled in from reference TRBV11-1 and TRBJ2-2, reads EAEVAQSPRYKITEKSQAVAFWCDPISGHATLYWYRQILGQGPELLVQFQDESVVDDSQLPKDRFSAERLKGVDSTLKIQPAELGDSAMYLCASSHDRGAGELFFGEGSRLTVL.

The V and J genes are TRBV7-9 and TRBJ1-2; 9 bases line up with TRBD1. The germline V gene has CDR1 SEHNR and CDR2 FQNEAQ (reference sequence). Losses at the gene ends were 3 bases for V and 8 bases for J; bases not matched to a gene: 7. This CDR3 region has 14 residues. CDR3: CASSFPGTGSGYTF. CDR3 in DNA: TGTGCCAGCAGCTTCCCCGGGACAGGGAGCGGCTACACCTTC.

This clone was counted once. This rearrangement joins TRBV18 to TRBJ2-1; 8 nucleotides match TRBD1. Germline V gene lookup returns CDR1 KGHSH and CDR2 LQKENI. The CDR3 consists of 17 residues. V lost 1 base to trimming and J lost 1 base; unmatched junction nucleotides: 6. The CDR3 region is CASSPQKTGASYNEQFF. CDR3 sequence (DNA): TGTGCCAGCTCACCACAGAAGACAGGGGCATCCTACAATGAGCAGTTCTTC.

CDR3 region: CAWGTGGAYEQYF. CDR3 DNA: TGTGCCTGGGGGACAGGGGGCGCCTACGAGCAGTACTTC. The rearrangement links TRBV30 to TRBJ2-7; 12 nucleotides match TRBD1. The length of the CDR3 is 13 residues. The germline V gene has CDR1 GTSNPN and CDR2 SVGIG (reference sequence). V was pared by 5 bases and J by 2 bases, with 1 base of the junction left unmatched.

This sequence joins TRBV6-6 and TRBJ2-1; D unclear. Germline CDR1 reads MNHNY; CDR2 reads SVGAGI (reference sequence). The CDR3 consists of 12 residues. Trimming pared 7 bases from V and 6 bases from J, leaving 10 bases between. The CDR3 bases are TGTGCCAGCACCCCGACGGGCAATGAGCAGTTCTTC. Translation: CASTPTGNEQFF.

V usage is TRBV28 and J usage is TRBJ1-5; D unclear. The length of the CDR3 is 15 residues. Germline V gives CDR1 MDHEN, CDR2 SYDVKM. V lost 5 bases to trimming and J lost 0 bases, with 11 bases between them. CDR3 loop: CASSLDGNSNQPQHF. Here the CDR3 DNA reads TGTGCCAGCAGTCTAGACGGGAATAGCAATCAGCCCCAGCATTTT.

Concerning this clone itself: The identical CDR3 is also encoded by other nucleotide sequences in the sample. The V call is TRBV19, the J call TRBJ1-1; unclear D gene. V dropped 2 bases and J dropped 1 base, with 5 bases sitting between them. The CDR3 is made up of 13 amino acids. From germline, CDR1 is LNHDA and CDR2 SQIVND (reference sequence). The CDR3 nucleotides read TGTGCCAGTAGTATAACAGCGAACACTGAAGCTTTCTTT. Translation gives CASSITANTEAFF. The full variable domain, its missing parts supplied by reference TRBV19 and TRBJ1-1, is DGGITQSPKYLFRKEGQNVTLSCEQNLNHDAMYWYRQDPGQGLRLIYYSQIVNDFQKGDIAEGYSVSREKKESFPLTVTSAQKNPTAFYLCASSITANTEAFFGQGTRLTVV.

DNA of the CDR3: TGTGCCAGCAGCTTGTGGGACAGAGGTTGGGAAGCTTTCTTT. As protein: CASSLWDRGWEAFF. This chain joins TRBV5-4 and TRBJ1-1, with TRBD1 identical over 7 bases. Trimming at V came to 1 base and at J to 8 bases, leaving 8 bases not matched to a gene. Germline lookup yields CDR1 SGHNT and CDR2 YYREEE (reference sequence). CDR3 length: 14 amino acids. Filled out from reference TRBV5-4 and TRBJ1-1, the complete variable domain reads ETGVTQSPTHLIKTRGQQVTLRCSSQSGHNTVSWYQQALGQGPQFIFQYYREEENGRGNFPPRFSGLQFPNYSSELNVNALELDDSALYLCASSLWDRGWEAFFGQGTRLTVV.

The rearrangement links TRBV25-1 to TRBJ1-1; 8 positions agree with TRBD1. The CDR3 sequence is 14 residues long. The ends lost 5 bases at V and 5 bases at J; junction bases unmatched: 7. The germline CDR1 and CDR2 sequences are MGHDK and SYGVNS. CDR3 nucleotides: TGTGCCAGCAGTCAGGGGGCGAGGTGGACTGAAGCTTTCTTT. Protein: CASSQGARWTEAFF. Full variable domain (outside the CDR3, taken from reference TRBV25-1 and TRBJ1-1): EADIYQTPRYLVIGTGKKITLECSQTMGHDKMYWYQQDPGMELHLIHYSYGVNSTEKGDLSSESTVSRIRTEHFPLTLESARPSHTSQYLCASSQGARWTEAFFGQGTRLTVV.

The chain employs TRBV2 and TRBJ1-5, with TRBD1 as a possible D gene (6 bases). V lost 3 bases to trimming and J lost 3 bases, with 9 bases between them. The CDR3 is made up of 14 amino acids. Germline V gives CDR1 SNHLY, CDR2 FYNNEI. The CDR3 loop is CASSDDRYNQPQHF. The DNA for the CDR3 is TGTGCCAGCAGTGACGACAGGTACAATCAGCCCCAGCATTTT.

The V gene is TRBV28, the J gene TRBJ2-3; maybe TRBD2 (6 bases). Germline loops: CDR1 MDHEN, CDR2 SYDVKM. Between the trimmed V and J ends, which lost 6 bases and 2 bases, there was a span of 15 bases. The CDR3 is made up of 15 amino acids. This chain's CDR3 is CASRLTGVHTDTQYF. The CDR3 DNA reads TGTGCCAGCAGACTTACGGGGGTCCACACAGATACGCAGTATTTT.

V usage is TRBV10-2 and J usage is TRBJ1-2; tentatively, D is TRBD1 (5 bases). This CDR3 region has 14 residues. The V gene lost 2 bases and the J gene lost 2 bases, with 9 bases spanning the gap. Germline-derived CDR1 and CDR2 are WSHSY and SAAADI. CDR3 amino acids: CASSESGGNYGYTF. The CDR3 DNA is TGCGCCAGCAGTGAGAGCGGGGGGAACTATGGCTACACCTTC.

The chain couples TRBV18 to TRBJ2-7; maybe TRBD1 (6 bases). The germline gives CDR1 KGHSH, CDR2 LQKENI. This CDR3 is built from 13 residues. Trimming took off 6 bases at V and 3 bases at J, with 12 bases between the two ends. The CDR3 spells CASSETGNYEQYF. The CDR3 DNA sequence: TGTGCCAGCTCCGAAACAGGGAACTACGAGCAGTACTTC. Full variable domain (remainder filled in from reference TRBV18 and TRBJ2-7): NAGVMQNPRHLVRRRGQEARLRCSPMKGHSHVYWYRQLPEEGLKFMVYLQKENIIDESGMPKERFSAEFPKEGPSILRIQQVVRGDSAAYFCASSETGNYEQYFGPGTRLTVT.

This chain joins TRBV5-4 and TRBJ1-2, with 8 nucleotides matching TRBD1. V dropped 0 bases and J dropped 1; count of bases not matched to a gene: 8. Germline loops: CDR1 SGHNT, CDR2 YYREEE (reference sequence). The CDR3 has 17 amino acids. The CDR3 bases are TGTGCCAGCAGCTTGGTCGGACAGGGCCACATTAACTATGGCTACACCTTC. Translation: CASSLVGQGHINYGYTF.

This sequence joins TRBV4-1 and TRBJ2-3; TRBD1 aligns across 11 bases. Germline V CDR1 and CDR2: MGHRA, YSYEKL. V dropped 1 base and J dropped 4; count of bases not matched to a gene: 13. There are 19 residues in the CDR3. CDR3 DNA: TGCGCCAGCAGCCAAGCCTCACCGGACAGGGGGCGCGGGTCAGATACGCAGTATTTT. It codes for CASSQASPDRGRGSDTQYF.